The T cell receptor (beta chain) under discussion was sequenced for a study of T cell responses to AZD1222 COVID-19 vaccine. The study's findings and limits: White British people made up most donors, females outnumbered males, and clonal diversity was possibly underestimated. Receipt of two AZD1222 doses was followed by a rise in Spike-specific TCR breadth and depth. Nearly half of unique spike-specific TCRs reportedly avoided B.1.351 and B.1.1.7 mutated regions. Only 6 or 7 AZD1222 recipients tested seropositive at baseline.

As concerns this clone: What it binds is unknown.

Trimming removed 2 bases from V and 9 bases from J; junction bases left unmatched: 4. Germline V gene data show CDR1 as GTSNPN and CDR2 as SVGIG (reference sequence). This CDR3 comprises 13 residues. Clones were sequenced by immunoSEQ multiplex PCR, and TCRdb holds only the in-frame ones, with some missing. The sample records about 60,000 clones, about 85% being singletons. The genes are TRBV30 and TRBJ1-6; 7 nucleotides match TRBD1. Material: peripheral blood, obtained on day 0 of MenACWY control vaccination. The clonotype was recovered from an adult in good health. The CDR3: CAWSRQGGSPLHF. DNA of the CDR3: TGTGCCTGGAGTAGACAGGGTGGTTCACCCCTCCACTTT.